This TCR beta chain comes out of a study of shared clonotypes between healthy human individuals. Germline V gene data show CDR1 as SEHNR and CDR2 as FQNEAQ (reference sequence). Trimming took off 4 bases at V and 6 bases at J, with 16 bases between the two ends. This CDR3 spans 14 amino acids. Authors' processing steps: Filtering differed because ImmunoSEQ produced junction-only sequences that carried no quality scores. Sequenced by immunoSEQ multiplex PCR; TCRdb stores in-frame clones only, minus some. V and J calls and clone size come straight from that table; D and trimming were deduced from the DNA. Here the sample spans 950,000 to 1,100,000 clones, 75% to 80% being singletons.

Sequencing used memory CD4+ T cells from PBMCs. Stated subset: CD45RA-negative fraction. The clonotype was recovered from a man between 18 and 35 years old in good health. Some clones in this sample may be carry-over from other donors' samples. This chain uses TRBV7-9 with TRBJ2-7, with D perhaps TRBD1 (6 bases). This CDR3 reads CASSWRTAPSEQYF. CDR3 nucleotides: TGTGCCAGCAGCTGGCGGACAGCTCCAAGCGAGCAGTACTTC.